This entry features one T cell receptor beta chain sequence. Trimming stripped 3 bases from V and 0 bases from J, with 11 bases between. This CDR3 comprises 15 residues. CDR1 and CDR2 (germline): SGHVS, FQNEAQ. These data belong to a study of OX40 agonist ivuxolimab in advanced cancers. Measured with immunoSEQ multiplex PCR; TCRdb has only the in-frame clones, and not every one. Of roughly 72,000 clones detected, about 84% appear once; the ten largest clones hold approximately 5%. This receptor was taken from an adult with an advanced solid tumor such as melanoma, head and neck, liver or kidney cancer. This chain connects TRBV7-8 to TRBJ1-1; TRBD1 might be the D (6 bases). Sequencing used CD4+ or CD8+ T cells sorted from blood, obtained in a trial of the OX40 agonist ivuxolimab. CDR3 in DNA: TGTGCCAGCAGCTTTTCGGACAGCTTGAACACTGAAGCTTTCTTT. Translating it yields CASSFSDSLNTEAFF.